These 26 T cell receptor beta chains were all obtained from the same sample, sequenced in a study of shared clonotypes between healthy human individuals. Sequencing used immunoSEQ multiplex PCR; TCRdb keeps in-frame clones, though not all of them. The sample carries approximately 1,000,000 clones, 70% to 80% recorded once. Input material: memory CD4+ T cells from PBMCs. Sample subset: CD45RA-negative fraction. The receptors stem from a man aged 18 to 29 in good health. Some clones in this sample may be carry-over from other donors' samples.

This chain uses TRBV27 with TRBJ2-1, with D possibly being TRBD2 (6 bases). V gave up 3 bases and J gave up 8 bases, with 11 bases separating them. The CDR3 has 13 residues. CDR1 and CDR2 from the germline V gene are MNHEY and SMNVEV (reference sequence). DNA for the CDR3: TGTGCCAGCAGTTTTCGCGGGGACGATGAGCAGTTCTTC. Translation gives CASSFRGDDEQFF.

The chain carries TRBV15 and TRBJ1-6; D is perhaps TRBD1 (5 bases). The CDR3 sequence is 16 residues long. V was pared by 2 bases and J by 10 bases, with 18 bases between. The germline V gene encodes CDR1 LNHNV and CDR2 YYDKDF (reference sequence). The CDR3 DNA reads TGTGCCACCAGCAGAACGAGGGGAGGACCGGAATCACCCCTCCACTTT. Protein sequence: CATSRTRGGPESPLHF. Complete variable domain (other parts from reference TRBV15 and TRBJ1-6): DAMVIQNPRYQVTQFGKPVTLSCSQTLNHNVMYWYQQKSSQAPKLLFHYYDKDFNNEADTPDNFQSRRPNTSFCFLDIRSPGLGDTAMYLCATSRTRGGPESPLHFGNGTRLTVT.

The V gene is TRBV7-9, the J gene TRBJ1-4, with unresolved D. Germline values: CDR1 SEHNR, CDR2 FQNEAQ (reference sequence). The CDR3 has 15 residues. Trimming stripped 5 bases from V and 8 bases from J, with 18 bases between. The CDR3 nucleotides are TGTGCCAGCAGCGTAAAGACCCTTCTGGGGGAAAAACTGTTTTTT. Protein: CASSVKTLLGEKLFF. The full variable domain, completed using reference TRBV7-9 and TRBJ1-4, is DTGVSQNPRHKITKRGQNVTFRCDPISEHNRLYWYRQTLGQGPEFLTYFQNEAQLEKSRLLSDRFSAERPKGSFSTLEIQRTEQGDSAMYLCASSVKTLLGEKLFFGSGTQLSVL.

This clone was picked up one time. CDR3 region: CASSLRQGGSTDTQYF. In nucleotides, the CDR3 is TGCGCCAGCAGCTTGAGACAGGGGGGTAGCACAGATACGCAGTATTTT. The rearrangement uses TRBV5-1 and TRBJ2-3; 9 bases match TRBD1. This CDR3 is built from 16 residues. Germline CDR1 reads SGHRS; CDR2 reads YFSETQ. V shed 1 base and J 0 bases; nucleotides not matched to a gene: 3.

J is TRBJ2-5 and V is TRBV18, with 8 bases lining up with TRBD1. Germline lookup yields CDR1 KGHSH and CDR2 LQKENI. Trimming took 7 bases from V and 5 from J; bases not matched to a gene: 12. The CDR3 is made up of 15 amino acids. CDR3 sequence: CASFGGTGQRETQYF. CDR3 bases: TGTGCCAGCTTCGGCGGGACAGGACAGAGGGAGACCCAGTACTTC.

This clone occurred a few times. The chain carries TRBV7-3 and TRBJ2-5, with D possibly matching TRBD2 (6 bases). Trimming left V 5 bases short and J 7 bases short, with 20 bases between. The germline CDR1 and CDR2 sequences are SGHTA and FQGTGA. This CDR3 has 15 amino acids. The DNA for the CDR3 is TGTGCCAGCAGCCCGACACTAGCCGGAGTGGGGACCCAGTACTTC. Translated: CASSPTLAGVGTQYF.

This chain joins TRBV7-3 and TRBJ2-4; TRBD1 agrees at 9 bases. The CDR3 is 14 amino acids. Trimming took 0 bases from V and 6 from J; bases not matched to a gene: 0. Per the germline V gene, CDR1 is SGHTA and CDR2 is FQGTGA. The CDR3: CASSLTGQGNIQYF. The CDR3 DNA sequence: TGTGCCAGCAGCTTAACGGGACAGGGAAACATTCAGTACTTC.

In this sample, this clone turned up a few times. The V call is TRBV28, the J call TRBJ2-5; tentatively, D is TRBD2 (6 bases). The CDR3 runs 14 residues. Germline V gene lookup returns CDR1 MDHEN and CDR2 SYDVKM. Trimming took off 4 bases at V and 9 bases at J, with 18 bases between the two ends. The CDR3 reads CASSSPGLGVSQYF. CDR3 DNA sequence: TGTGCCAGCAGTTCCCCGGGACTGGGTGTCTCCCAGTACTTC.

The chain uses TRBV28 and TRBJ2-7, with D unresolved. CDR1 and CDR2 (germline): MDHEN, SYDVKM. The CDR3 is 13 amino acids. V lost 5 bases to trimming and J lost 3 bases, with 11 bases between them. The CDR3 spells CASSKTANYEQYF. The CDR3 bases are TGTGCCAGCAGTAAGACCGCCAACTACGAGCAGTACTTC.

The chain combines TRBV9 with TRBJ2-3; TRBD2 aligns across 8 bases. Losses at the gene ends were 4 bases for V and 6 bases for J; bases not matched to a gene: 7. This CDR3 contains 14 residues. The germline V gene has CDR1 SGDLS and CDR2 YYNGEE. The CDR3 DNA reads TGTGCCAGCAGCCCCAGCGGGGGACGGGATACGCAGTATTTT. Encoded protein: CASSPSGGRDTQYF.

The J gene is TRBJ1-2, the V gene TRBV2; no clear D gene. The CDR3 sequence is 11 residues long. The germline V gene encodes CDR1 SNHLY and CDR2 FYNNEI. Trimming pared 5 bases from V and 3 bases from J, leaving 4 bases between. The CDR3 is CASSYDYGYTF. The CDR3 nucleotides are TGTGCCAGCAGTTACGACTATGGCTACACCTTC.

The CDR3 DNA is TGTGCCAGCAGTTACTCGGGACAGAAAAACACCGGGGAGCTGTTTTTT. It translates to CASSYSGQKNTGELFF. V gene TRBV6-5 combines with J gene TRBJ2-2; 7 positions agree with TRBD1. This CDR3 has 16 residues. Germline CDR1 MNHEY, CDR2 SVGAGI. Trimming removed 0 bases from V and 2 bases from J; junction bases left unmatched: 3.

This chain joins TRBV16 and TRBJ1-1; a possible D gene is TRBD1 (6 bases). This CDR3 comprises 13 residues. Between the trimmed V and J ends, which lost 8 bases and 1 base, there was a span of 11 bases. Germline V gene lookup returns CDR1 KGHSY and CDR2 FQNENV. CDR3 in amino acids: CASSLGGNTEAFF. The CDR3 coding sequence is TGTGCCAGCTCCCTAGGGGGGAACACTGAAGCTTTCTTT. The whole variable domain, filled in from reference TRBV16 and TRBJ1-1, reads GEEVAQTPKHLVRGEGQKAKLYCAPIKGHSYVFWYQQVLKNEFKFLISFQNENVFDETGMPKERFSAKCLPNSPCSLEIQATKLEDSAVYFCASSLGGNTEAFFGQGTRLTVV.

The rearrangement links TRBV11-1 to TRBJ2-3, with D possibly being TRBD1 or TRBD2 (5 bases each). The CDR3 has 16 amino acids. Germline loops: CDR1 SGHAT, CDR2 FQDESV (reference sequence). V gave up 5 bases and J gave up 0 bases, with 15 bases separating them. DNA of the CDR3: TGTGCCAGCAGCCTGACCGGGGCCAGGAGCACAGATACGCAGTATTTT. Residues: CASSLTGARSTDTQYF.

This clone was counted a few times. The chain links TRBV5-4 to TRBJ1-4; D possibly corresponds to TRBD1 (5 bases). Germline V CDR1 and CDR2: SGHNT, YYREEE (reference sequence). The CDR3 covers 15 residues. V lost 5 bases, J lost 3 bases, and 14 bases lay in between. The CDR3 loop is CASSPMGRPNEKLFF. DNA of the CDR3: TGTGCCAGCAGTCCTATGGGACGGCCTAATGAAAAACTGTTTTTT.

The chain employs TRBV28 and TRBJ2-7, with 12 nucleotides matching TRBD2. Per the germline V gene, CDR1 is MDHEN and CDR2 is SYDVKM. Trimming cost V 4 bases and J 9 bases; bases outside gene matches: 4. The CDR3 length is 13 residues. CDR3 sequence reads: CASSSSGRAVQYF. In DNA, the CDR3 is TGTGCCAGCAGTTCTAGCGGGAGGGCCGTGCAGTACTTC. Full variable domain (outside the CDR3, taken from reference TRBV28 and TRBJ2-7): DVKVTQSSRYLVKRTGEKVFLECVQDMDHENMFWYRQDPGLGLRLIYFSYDVKMKEKGDIPEGYSVSREKKERFSLILESASTNQTSMYLCASSSSGRAVQYFGPGTRLTVT.

This clone showed up just a few times. The J gene is TRBJ2-7, the V gene TRBV28, with 7 bases aligning to TRBD1. Germline V gene data show CDR1 as MDHEN and CDR2 as SYDVKM. V gave up 5 bases and J gave up 0 bases; unmatched junction bases: 7. The CDR3 runs 15 residues. CDR3 region: CASSRGGSGSYEQYF. As DNA, the CDR3 is TGTGCCAGCAGTCGAGGGGGCTCAGGCTCCTACGAGCAGTACTTC.

V and J are TRBV7-9 and TRBJ1-2; D remains unclear. The CDR3 totals 16 residues. V was shortened by 3 bases and J by 5 bases, with 19 bases between the two germline ends. Per the germline V gene, CDR1 is SEHNR and CDR2 is FQNEAQ (reference sequence). In DNA, the CDR3 is TGTGCCAGCAGCTTGGGCTCTTGGCAGGCCCATTATGGCTACACCTTC. Residues: CASSLGSWQAHYGYTF.

The chain has TRBV10-3 and TRBJ2-3; D possibly corresponds to TRBD2 (6 bases). V gave up 10 bases and J gave up 0 bases, with 11 bases separating them. CDR1 is ENHRY, CDR2 SYGVKD, per germline. The CDR3 length is 13 residues. For the CDR3, the DNA is TGTGCCACCAATAGCGGAAGCACAGATACGCAGTATTTT. It is translated as CATNSGSTDTQYF.

The genes are TRBV7-2 and TRBJ1-4; 7 bases match TRBD1. With 4 bases clipped from V and 4 bases from J, the junction kept 12 bases outside the gene matches. Per the germline V gene, CDR1 is SGHTA and CDR2 is FQGNSA. The CDR3 is made up of 17 amino acids. The CDR3 DNA reads TGTGCCAGCAGCTCCCGAGCCGGACAGGACTTTAATGAAAAACTGTTTTTT. This codes for CASSSRAGQDFNEKLFF.

This clone has just a few counts. The chain uses TRBV19 and TRBJ2-7, with a weak D call TRBD2 (6 bases). With 5 bases removed from V and 1 base from J, the gap between germline ends came to 18 bases. Germline CDR1 and CDR2: LNHDA and SQIVND (reference sequence). This CDR3 comprises 16 residues. The CDR3 nucleotides are TGTGCCAGTAGTGAAGTAGCGGAACTAAATTCCTACGAGCAGTACTTC. Translated, it gives CASSEVAELNSYEQYF.

The chain is built from TRBV4-1 and TRBJ2-5; D possibly uses TRBD1 or TRBD2 (5 bases each). Per germline, CDR1 MGHRA and CDR2 YSYEKL. The CDR3 loop spans 14 amino acids. V shed 1 base and J shed 2 bases, with 8 bases lying between them. This CDR3 is CASSQAGRQETQYF. As DNA, the CDR3 is TGCGCCAGCAGCCAAGCGGGACGTCAAGAGACCCAGTACTTC.

This chain joins TRBV7-2 and TRBJ2-5; D is uncertain. The CDR3 is made up of 13 amino acids. V was pared by 4 bases and J by 4 bases, with 10 bases between. From germline, CDR1 is SGHTA and CDR2 FQGNSA. The CDR3 loop is CASSWLRLETQYF. DNA of the CDR3: TGTGCCAGCAGCTGGCTCCGTTTAGAGACCCAGTACTTC.

The genes are TRBV18 and TRBJ2-1, with D uncertain. V lost 3 bases, J lost 4 bases, and 7 bases lay in between. Germline values: CDR1 KGHSH, CDR2 LQKENI. The CDR3 has 13 residues. CDR3 DNA: TGTGCCAGCTCACCCGACAATTACAATGAGCAGTTCTTC. Its protein product is CASSPDNYNEQFF.

This chain connects TRBV30 to TRBJ1-5, with D possibly matching TRBD1 (5 bases). CDR1 and CDR2 from the germline V gene are GTSNPN and SVGIG (reference sequence). CDR3 size: 14 residues. Trimming pared 3 bases from V and 4 bases from J, leaving 13 bases between. This CDR3 reads CAWRRDGENQPQHF. CDR3 DNA sequence: TGTGCCTGGAGGCGGGACGGGGAGAATCAGCCCCAGCATTTT.

This clone turned up a few times. A far larger clone differs by one base, so this is likely a read error. Other nucleotide sequences in the sample specify the same CDR3. The rearrangement links TRBV29-1 to TRBJ1-2; D is undetermined. CDR1 SQVTM and CDR2 ANQGSEA come from the germline V gene. Trimming removed 7 bases at V and 2 bases at J, with 8 bases between. The CDR3 spans 11 residues. In DNA form, the CDR3 reads TGCAGCGAGTCCCCAAACTATGGCTACACCTTC. It yields the protein CSESPNYGYTF.